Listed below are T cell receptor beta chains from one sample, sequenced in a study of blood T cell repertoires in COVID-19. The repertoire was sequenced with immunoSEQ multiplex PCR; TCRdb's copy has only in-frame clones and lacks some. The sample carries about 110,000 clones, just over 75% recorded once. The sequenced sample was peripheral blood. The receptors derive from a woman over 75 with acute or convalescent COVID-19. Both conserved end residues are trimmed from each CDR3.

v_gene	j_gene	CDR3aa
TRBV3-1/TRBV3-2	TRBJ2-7	ASSHRQGWYEQY
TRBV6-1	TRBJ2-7	ASSEYRGNYEQY
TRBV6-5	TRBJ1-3	ASSFQGGRNTIY
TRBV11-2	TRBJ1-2	ASTEQGSGYT
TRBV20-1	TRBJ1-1	GIGGNTEAF
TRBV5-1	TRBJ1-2	ASSPEGANYGYT
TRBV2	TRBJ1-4	ASSGGIWRWLF
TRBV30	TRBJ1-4	AWSTATGVVEKLF
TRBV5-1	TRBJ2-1	ASSLDGTGYYNEQF
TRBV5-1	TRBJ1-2	ASSFGQDYGYT
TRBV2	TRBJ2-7	ASSRPSYEQY
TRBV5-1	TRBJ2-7	ASSLGPYTGDIYEQY
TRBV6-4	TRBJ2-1	ASSPGTSGMNEQF
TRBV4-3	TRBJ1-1	ASSFLTGNTEAF
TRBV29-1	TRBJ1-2	SVAGTGSGHT
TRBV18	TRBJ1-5	ASQTGFNQPQH
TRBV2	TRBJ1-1	ASSLGSLNTEAF
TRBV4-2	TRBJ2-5	ASSQMQLAGGSKETQY
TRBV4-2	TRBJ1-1	ASSSAQGNTEAF
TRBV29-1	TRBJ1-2	SGLTGTNYGYT
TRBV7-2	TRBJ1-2	ASSDRQGMNNYGYT
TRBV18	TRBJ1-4	ASSPLRQGAGEKLF
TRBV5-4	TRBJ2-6	ASSFPLSGANVLT
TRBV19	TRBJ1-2	ASKMDRGAEYGYT
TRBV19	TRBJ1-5	ASSGRGRIENQPQH
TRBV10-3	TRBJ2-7	AISESQGWY
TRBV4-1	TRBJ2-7	ASSLLPGQNYEQY
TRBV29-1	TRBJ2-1	SVDLTSGRSTNEQF
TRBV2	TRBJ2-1	ASSDEGVEQF
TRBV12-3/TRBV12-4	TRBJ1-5	AIRQGNQPQH
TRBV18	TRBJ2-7	ASSPPGAYEQY
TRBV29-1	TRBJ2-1	SVGAGNEQF
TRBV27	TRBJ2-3	ASSSPRQPPYTDTQY
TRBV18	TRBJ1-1	ASSPLRGGNTEAF
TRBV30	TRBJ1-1	AWSWAENTEAF
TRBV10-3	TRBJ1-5	ATNREGAQPQH
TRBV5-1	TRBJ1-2	ASSLGQGAGGYT
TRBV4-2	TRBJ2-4	ASSQDLLVRNIQY
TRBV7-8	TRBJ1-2	ASSPLDRPY
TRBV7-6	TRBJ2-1	ASSLAGGAGHSYNEQF
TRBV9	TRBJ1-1	ASSVDPGARFTEAF
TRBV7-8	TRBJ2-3	ASSLAAGGRTDTQY
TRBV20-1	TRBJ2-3	SASSGGPTDTQY
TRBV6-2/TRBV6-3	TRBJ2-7	ASSTTSGRAFFFEQY
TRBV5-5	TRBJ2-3	ASSLPPTGSTDTQY
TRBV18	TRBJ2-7	ASSSDDTSSYEQY
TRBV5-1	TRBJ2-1	ASSLDQGPYNEQF
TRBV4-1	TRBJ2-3	ASSQVPRESTDTQY
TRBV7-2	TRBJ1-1	ASGAGAIAFSEAF
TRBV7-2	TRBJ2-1	ASSLGVGRGTNEQF
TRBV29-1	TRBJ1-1	SVLQGLTTEAF
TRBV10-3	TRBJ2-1	AISELETENEQF
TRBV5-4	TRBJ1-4	ASSPGGETNEKLF
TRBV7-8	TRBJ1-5	ASSLNSLNQPQH
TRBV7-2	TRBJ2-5	ASRRLASETQY
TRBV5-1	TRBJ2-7	ASTRTGQHSYEQY
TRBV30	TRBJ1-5	AWSVGTGGQPQH
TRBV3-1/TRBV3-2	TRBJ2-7	ASSQAGNYEQY
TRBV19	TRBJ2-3	ASSVSRTDTQY
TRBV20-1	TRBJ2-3	SASLGAGGLGDTQY